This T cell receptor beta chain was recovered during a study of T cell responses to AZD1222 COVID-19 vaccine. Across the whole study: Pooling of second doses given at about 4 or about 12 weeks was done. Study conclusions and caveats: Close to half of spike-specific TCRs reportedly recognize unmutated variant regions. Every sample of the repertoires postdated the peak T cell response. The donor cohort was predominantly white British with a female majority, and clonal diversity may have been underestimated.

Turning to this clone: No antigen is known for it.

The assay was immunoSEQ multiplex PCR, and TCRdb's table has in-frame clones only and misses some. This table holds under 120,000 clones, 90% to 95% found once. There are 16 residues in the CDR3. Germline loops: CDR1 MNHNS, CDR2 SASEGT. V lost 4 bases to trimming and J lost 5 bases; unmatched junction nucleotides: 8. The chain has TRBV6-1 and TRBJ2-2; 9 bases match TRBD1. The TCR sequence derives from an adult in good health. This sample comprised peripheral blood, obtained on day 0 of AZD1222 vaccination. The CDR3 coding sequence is TGTGCCAGCAGTGGGTACAGGGGGCCGACTACCGGGGAGCTGTTTTTT. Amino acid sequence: CASSGYRGPTTGELFF.